This T cell receptor beta chain came from a study of T-cell memory formation after mild COVID-19. A note on this clonotype: Antigen specificity is unknown.

Sample barcodes and UMIs were carried by the TCR alpha and TCR beta cDNA libraries that 5'RACE generated with constant-segment primers. TCRdb itself ran the 5' RACE reads through MiXCR, one entry per CDR3 protein. The table records approximately 300,000 distinct CDR3 sequences, 8.2% of them present only once. Study-level points and caveats: The second-wave clones peaking on day 37 were not confirmed as SARS-CoV-2-specific. In pre-infection memory, a portion of responding clones appeared, which suggested that cross-reactive memory joined.

Sequencing was carried out using PBMCs or a T cell subset sorted from them (not recorded which). The sequence was collected from a man aged 18 to 29 who had mild COVID-19 (a few samples of this study predate the infection). Cell type and time point are not known.

CDR3 in amino acids: CAIGGSRNTEAFF. CDR3 coding DNA: TGTGCCATCGGTGGCAGTCGGAACACTGAAGCTTTCTTT. The chain uses TRBV10-3 and TRBJ1-1; no reliable D call. The CDR3 contains 13 residues. CDR1 is ENHRY, CDR2 SYGVKD, per germline. V lost 8 bases to trimming and J lost 1 base, with 11 bases between them.